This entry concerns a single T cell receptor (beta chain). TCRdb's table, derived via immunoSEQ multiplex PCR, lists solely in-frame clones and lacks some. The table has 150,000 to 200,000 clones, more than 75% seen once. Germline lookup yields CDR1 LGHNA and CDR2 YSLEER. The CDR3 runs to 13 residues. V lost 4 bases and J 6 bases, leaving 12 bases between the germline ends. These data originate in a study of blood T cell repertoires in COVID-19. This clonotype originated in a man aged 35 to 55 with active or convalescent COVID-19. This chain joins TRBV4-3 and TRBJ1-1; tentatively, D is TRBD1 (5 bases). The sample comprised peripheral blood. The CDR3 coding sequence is TGCGCCAGCAGCCCGCAACGGGGGGCTGAAGCTTTCTTT. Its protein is CASSPQRGAEAFF.